The 17 T cell receptor beta chains listed next were all sequenced from one sample in a study of CD8 T cells in Susac syndrome. Random hexamers primed reverse transcription of about 0.5 to 1 ug RNA. TCRdb ran MiXCR on the immunoSEQ multiplex PCR reads and lists one entry per CDR3 protein. The sample carries nearly 200,000 distinct CDR3 sequences, over 90% recorded once. The sample consisted of CD4+ T cells from PBMCs. Every receptor here comes from a human donor with multiple sclerosis.

The chain uses TRBV28 and TRBJ1-1, with 7 bases aligning to TRBD1. After removal of 6 bases from V and 8 bases from J, the junction contained 15 bases not matched to a gene. CDR3 size: 15 residues. Per germline, CDR1 MDHEN and CDR2 SYDVKM. This CDR3 is CASSPTTQQGKEAFF. CDR3 DNA sequence: TGTGCCAGCAGCCCGACTACCCAACAGGGGAAGGAAGCTTTCTTT.

The gene calls are TRBV6-2 or TRBV6-3 and TRBJ1-5, with a possible D match to TRBD1 (5 bases). CDR1 and CDR2 (germline): MNHEY, SVGEGT. V lost 4 bases and J lost 1, with 8 bases in between. The CDR3 consists of 14 residues. CDR3 sequence: CASSWRGSNQPQHF. The CDR3 nucleotides are TGTGCCAGCAGTTGGCGGGGGAGCAATCAGCCCCAGCATTTT.

The chain carries TRBV3-1 and TRBJ2-1; TRBD2 matches 11 bases. The germline V gene has CDR1 LGHDT and CDR2 YNNKEL (reference sequence). V lost 6 bases, J lost 5 bases, and 6 bases stayed unmatched. This CDR3 comprises 15 residues. CDR3: CASSRPGLADNEQFF. In nucleotides, the CDR3 is TGTGCCAGCAGTCGTCCGGGACTAGCGGACAATGAGCAGTTCTTC.

The chain recombines TRBV11-2 with TRBJ2-1; no clear D. The CDR3 runs to 13 residues. Deletions cut 5 bases from V and 9 bases from J, with 14 bases between. Germline V gene lookup returns CDR1 SGHAT and CDR2 FQNNGV. The CDR3 is CASSLPSLSEQFF. CDR3 sequence (DNA): TGTGCCAGCAGCCTGCCGAGCTTGAGTGAGCAGTTCTTC.

V usage is TRBV29-1 and J usage is TRBJ1-2; D is unresolved. CDR3 size: 13 residues. Germline-derived CDR1 and CDR2 are SQVTM and ANQGSEA. V dropped 5 bases and J dropped 6 bases, with 16 bases sitting between them. The DNA for the CDR3 is TGCAGCGTTATCCAGATGCCCCTCGATGGCTACACCTTC. Translated: CSVIQMPLDGYTF.

V is TRBV6-2 or TRBV6-3 and J is TRBJ1-2; 7 bases agree with TRBD1. V was clipped by 5 bases and J by 6 bases; unmatched bases: 6. This CDR3 comprises 13 residues. Germline CDR1 MNHEY, CDR2 SVGEGT. Written as DNA, the CDR3 is TGTGCCAGCAGTCGGGACAGCGTGGATGGCTACACCTTC. It encodes CASSRDSVDGYTF.

The chain uses TRBV7-3 and TRBJ2-1; 10 bases line up with TRBD2. V was clipped by 6 bases and J by 3 bases; unmatched bases: 5. There are 15 residues in the CDR3. In germline, CDR1 is SGHTA, CDR2 FQGTGA. This chain's CDR3 is CASSWTSGDYNEQFF. For the CDR3, the DNA is TGTGCCAGCAGTTGGACTAGCGGAGACTACAATGAGCAGTTCTTC. Drawing the rest from reference TRBV7-3 and TRBJ2-1, the complete variable domain is GAGVSQTPSNKVTEKGKYVELRCDPISGHTALYWYRQSLGQGPEFLIYFQGTGAADDSGLPNDRFFAVRPEGSVSTLKIQRTERGDSAVYLCASSWTSGDYNEQFFGPGTRLTVL.

J is TRBJ2-5 and V is TRBV20-1; D is unclear. The germline V and J ends were trimmed by 1 base and 5 bases, with 11 bases remaining between them. Germline assignment: CDR1 DFQATT and CDR2 SNEGSKA (reference sequence). This CDR3 has 13 amino acids. The CDR3 reads CSARVRVRETQYF. The CDR3 bases are TGCAGTGCTAGAGTAAGGGTTAGGGAGACCCAGTACTTC.

The chain links TRBV29-1 to TRBJ2-5, with D unresolved. Germline assignment: CDR1 SQVTM and CDR2 ANQGSEA. V was shortened by 3 bases and J by 4 bases, with 15 bases between the two germline ends. This CDR3 comprises 14 residues. CDR3 in DNA: TGCAGCGTTGATACGAAGAAGAGAGGAGAGACCCAGTACTTC. Protein product: CSVDTKKRGETQYF.

The gene calls are TRBV30 and TRBJ2-1, with a tentative D call TRBD2 (7 bases). This CDR3 is 16 amino acids long. Trimming removed 2 bases at V and 8 bases at J, with 22 bases between. Germline values: CDR1 GTSNPN, CDR2 SVGIG (reference sequence). CDR3 nucleotides: TGTGCCTGGAGTCCCTCCCTGGGGGCGGGGGTCTATGAGCAGTTCTTC. This encodes CAWSPSLGAGVYEQFF.

The rearrangement links TRBV25-1 to TRBJ2-5; D not certain. Germline V CDR1 and CDR2: MGHDK, SYGVNS. This CDR3 contains 14 residues. Deletions cut 1 base from V and 4 bases from J, with 10 bases between. As DNA, the CDR3 is TGTGCCAGCAGTGAATGGATAGGCCGAGAGACCCAGTACTTC. Protein: CASSEWIGRETQYF.

The J gene is TRBJ2-2, the V gene TRBV6-4; D ambiguous. V shed 3 bases and J shed 1 base, with 6 bases lying between them. This CDR3 is 14 amino acids long. Germline V lookup: CDR1 MRHNA, CDR2 SNTAGT. The CDR3 sequence is CASSDHQNTGELFF. The CDR3 bases are TGTGCCAGCAGTGATCACCAGAACACCGGGGAGCTGTTTTTT.

Only one count was recorded for this clonotype. This rearrangement joins TRBV15 to TRBJ2-1, with TRBD1 identical over 10 bases. CDR1 is LNHNV, CDR2 YYDKDF, per germline (reference sequence). There are 16 residues in the CDR3. Unmatched junction bases numbered 3, after V lost 1 base and J lost 3 bases. CDR3 coding DNA: TGTGCCACCAGCAGAGCCCGGGACAGGGGCTACAATGAGCAGTTCTTC. Translation gives CATSRARDRGYNEQFF.

The chain recombines TRBV29-1 with TRBJ1-2, with D tentatively TRBD1 (5 bases). Germline values: CDR1 SQVTM, CDR2 ANQGSEA. V lost 5 bases and J lost 3, with 22 bases in between. This CDR3 is built from 16 residues. DNA for the CDR3: TGCAGCGTTCCCCATGTCTGGGGGACCTTGGACTATGGCTACACCTTC. This translates into CSVPHVWGTLDYGYTF.

This clonotype occurred a few times. The genes are TRBV29-1 and TRBJ2-5; TRBD1 might be the D (6 bases). Per germline, CDR1 SQVTM and CDR2 ANQGSEA. The CDR3 contains 13 residues. V gave up 5 bases and J gave up 5 bases, with 15 bases separating them. The CDR3 nucleotides are TGCAGCGTTCGACAGGTGGTGGGGGAGACCCAGTACTTC. Encoded protein: CSVRQVVGETQYF.

This chain links TRBV21-1 with TRBJ2-2; the DNA was not used to check the table's D call, TRBD1. TRBV21-1 is a listed pseudogene. This CDR3 contains 15 residues. The CDR3 DNA is TGTGCCAGCAGCGCACCCCTTGGCCTATCCGGGGAGCTGTTTTTT. Translation: CASSAPLGLSGELFF.

CDR3 amino acids: CSVVLGGPTEAFF. The CDR3 coding sequence is TGCAGCGTTGTACTTGGGGGCCCCACTGAAGCTTTCTTT. The rearrangement uses TRBV29-1 and TRBJ1-1; weak D call: TRBD1 (6 bases). Germline CDR1 reads SQVTM; CDR2 reads ANQGSEA. V gave up 4 bases and J gave up 4 bases, with 13 bases separating them. There are 13 residues in the CDR3.